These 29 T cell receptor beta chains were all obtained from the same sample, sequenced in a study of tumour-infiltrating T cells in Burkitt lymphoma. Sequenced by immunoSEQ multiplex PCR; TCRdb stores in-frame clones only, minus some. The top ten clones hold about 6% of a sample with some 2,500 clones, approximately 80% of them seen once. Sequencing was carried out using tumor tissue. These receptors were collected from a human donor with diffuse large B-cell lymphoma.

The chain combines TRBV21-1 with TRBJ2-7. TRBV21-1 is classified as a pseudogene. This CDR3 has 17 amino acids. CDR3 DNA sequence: TGTGCCAGCAGCAAAGAATGCAGAGGGGTTTACTCCTACGAGCAGTACTTC. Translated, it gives CASSKECRGVYSYEQYF.

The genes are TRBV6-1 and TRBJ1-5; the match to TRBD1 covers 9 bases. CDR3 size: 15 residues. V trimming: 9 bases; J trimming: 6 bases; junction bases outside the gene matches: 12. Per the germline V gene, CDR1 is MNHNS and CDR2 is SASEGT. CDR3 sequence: CASSTDRGSGQPQHF. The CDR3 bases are TGTGCCAGTAGTACGGACAGGGGATCTGGTCAGCCCCAGCATTTT.

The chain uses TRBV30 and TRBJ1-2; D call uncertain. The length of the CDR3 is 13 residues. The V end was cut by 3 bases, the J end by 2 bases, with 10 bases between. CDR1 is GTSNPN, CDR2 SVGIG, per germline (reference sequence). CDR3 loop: CAWRRLGNYGYTF. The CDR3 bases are TGTGCCTGGAGAAGGTTAGGAAACTATGGCTACACCTTC.

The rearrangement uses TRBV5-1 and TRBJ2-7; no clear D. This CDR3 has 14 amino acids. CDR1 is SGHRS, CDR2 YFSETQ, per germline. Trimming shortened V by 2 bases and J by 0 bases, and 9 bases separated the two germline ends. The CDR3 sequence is CASSFDPSSYEQYF. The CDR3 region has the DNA TGCGCCAGCAGCTTTGACCCGAGCTCCTACGAGCAGTACTTC.

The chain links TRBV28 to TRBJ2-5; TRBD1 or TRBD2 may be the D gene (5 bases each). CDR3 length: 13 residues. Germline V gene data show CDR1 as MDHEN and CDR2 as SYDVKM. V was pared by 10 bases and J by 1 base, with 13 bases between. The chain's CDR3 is CATSVGTQETQYF. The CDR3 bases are TGTGCCACCTCAGTTGGGACCCAAGAGACCCAGTACTTC.

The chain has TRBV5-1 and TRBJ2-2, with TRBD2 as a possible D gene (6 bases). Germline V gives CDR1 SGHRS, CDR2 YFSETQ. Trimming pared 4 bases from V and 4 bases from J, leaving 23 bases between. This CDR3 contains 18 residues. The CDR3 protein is CASSRTRQGGGGTGELFF. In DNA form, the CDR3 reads TGCGCCAGCAGCCGCACGAGACAAGGTGGGGGAGGCACCGGGGAGCTGTTTTTT.

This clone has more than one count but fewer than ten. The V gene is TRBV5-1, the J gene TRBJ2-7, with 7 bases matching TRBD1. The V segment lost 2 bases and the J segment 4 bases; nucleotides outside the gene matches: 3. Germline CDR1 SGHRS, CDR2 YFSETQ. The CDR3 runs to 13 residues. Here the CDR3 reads CASSFGRGYEQYF. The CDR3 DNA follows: TGCGCCAGCAGCTTCGGCAGGGGGTACGAGCAGTACTTC.

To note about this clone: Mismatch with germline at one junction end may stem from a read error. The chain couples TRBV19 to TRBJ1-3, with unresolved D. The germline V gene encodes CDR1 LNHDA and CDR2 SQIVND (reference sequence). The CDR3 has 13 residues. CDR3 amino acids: CASSIGNTQNTNF. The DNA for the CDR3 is TGTGCCAGTAGTATTGGCAATACACAGAATACGAATTTT.

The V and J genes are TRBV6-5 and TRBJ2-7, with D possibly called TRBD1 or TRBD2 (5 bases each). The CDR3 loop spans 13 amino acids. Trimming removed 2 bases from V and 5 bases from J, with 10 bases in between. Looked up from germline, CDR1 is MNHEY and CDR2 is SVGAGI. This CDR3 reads CASSYEGLDEQYF. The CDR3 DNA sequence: TGTGCCAGCAGTTACGAGGGGTTGGACGAGCAGTACTTC.

The CDR3: CASSQEEGTYEQYF. In DNA, the CDR3 is TGCGCCAGCAGCCAAGAGGAGGGCACCTACGAGCAGTACTTC. This chain joins TRBV4-1 and TRBJ2-7, with a tentative D call TRBD2 (6 bases). The ends were cut back, 0 bases at V and 2 bases at J, with 8 bases in the middle. This CDR3 contains 14 residues. Per the germline V gene, CDR1 is MGHRA and CDR2 is YSYEKL.

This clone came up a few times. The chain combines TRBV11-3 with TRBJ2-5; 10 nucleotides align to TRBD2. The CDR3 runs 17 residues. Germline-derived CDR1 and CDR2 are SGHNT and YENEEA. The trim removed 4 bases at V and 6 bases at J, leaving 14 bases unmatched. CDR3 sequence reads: CASSSLLASGGVKTQYF. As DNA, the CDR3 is TGTGCCAGCAGCTCCCTATTGGCCAGCGGGGGGGTGAAGACCCAGTACTTC.

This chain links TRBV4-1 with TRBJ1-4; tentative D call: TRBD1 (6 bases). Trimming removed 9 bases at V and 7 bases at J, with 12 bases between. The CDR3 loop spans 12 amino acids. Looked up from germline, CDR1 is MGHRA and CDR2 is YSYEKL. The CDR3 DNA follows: TGCGCCAGTCTAGGGACAAGTGAAAAACTGTTTTTT. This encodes CASLGTSEKLFF.

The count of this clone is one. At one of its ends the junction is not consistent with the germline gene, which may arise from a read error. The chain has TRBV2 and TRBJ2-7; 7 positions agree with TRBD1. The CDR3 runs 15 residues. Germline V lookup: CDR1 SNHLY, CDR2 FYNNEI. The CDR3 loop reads CASREAPGQTYEQYF. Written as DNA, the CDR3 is TGTGCCAGCAGGGAAGCCCCGGGACAGACCTACGAGCAGTACTTC.

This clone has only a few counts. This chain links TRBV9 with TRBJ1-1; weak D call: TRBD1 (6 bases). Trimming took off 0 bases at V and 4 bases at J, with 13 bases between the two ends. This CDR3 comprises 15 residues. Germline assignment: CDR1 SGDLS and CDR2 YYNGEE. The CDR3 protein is CASSVEAGEGTEAFF. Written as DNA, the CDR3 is TGTGCCAGCAGCGTAGAGGCAGGGGAGGGCACTGAAGCTTTCTTT. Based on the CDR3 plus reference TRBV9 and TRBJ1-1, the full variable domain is DSGVTQTPKHLITATGQRVTLRCSPRSGDLSVYWYQQSLDQGLQFLIQYYNGEERAKGNILERFSAQQFPDLHSELNLSSLELGDSALYFCASSVEAGEGTEAFFGQGTRLTVV.

This chain's CDR3 is CASSPSPGYYEQYF. CDR3 in DNA: TGTGCCAGCAGCCCTAGCCCAGGGTACTACGAGCAGTACTTC. The chain has TRBV9 and TRBJ2-7; the D call may be TRBD1 or TRBD2 (5 bases each). The CDR3 loop spans 14 amino acids. The V gene lost 4 bases and the J gene lost 3 bases, with 14 bases spanning the gap. CDR1 is SGDLS and CDR2 is YYNGEE in the germline V gene.

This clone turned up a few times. The CDR3 is CASSFFLSYEQYF. The CDR3 nucleotides are TGTGCCAGCAGCTTTTTTCTATCCTACGAGCAGTACTTC. The V call is TRBV5-4, the J call TRBJ2-7, with D uncertain. The CDR3 loop spans 13 amino acids. Germline CDR1 and CDR2: SGHNT and YYREEE (reference sequence). The ends were cut back, 2 bases at V and 1 base at J, with 7 bases in the middle.

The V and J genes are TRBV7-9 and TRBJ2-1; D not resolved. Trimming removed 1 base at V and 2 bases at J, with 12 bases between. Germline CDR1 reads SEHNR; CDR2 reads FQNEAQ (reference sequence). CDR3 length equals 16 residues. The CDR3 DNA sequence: TGTGCCAGCAGCTTAGGTTCGGGCAGCCCCTACAATGAGCAGTTCTTC. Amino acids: CASSLGSGSPYNEQFF.

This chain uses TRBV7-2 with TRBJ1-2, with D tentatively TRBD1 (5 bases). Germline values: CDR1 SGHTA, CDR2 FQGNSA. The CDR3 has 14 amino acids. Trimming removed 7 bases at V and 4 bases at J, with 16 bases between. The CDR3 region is CASTIGARTYGYTF. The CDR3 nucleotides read TGTGCCAGCACCATAGGGGCTAGGACCTATGGCTACACCTTC.

CDR3 region: CASSHGGRGSYQETQYF. The CDR3 DNA reads as TGTGCCAGCAGCCACGGAGGGCGGGGCTCGTACCAAGAGACCCAGTACTTC. The rearrangement links TRBV9 to TRBJ2-5, with D possibly TRBD2 on 6 matching bases. The CDR3 has 17 residues. Germline lookup yields CDR1 SGDLS and CDR2 YYNGEE. V was clipped by 4 bases and J by 0 bases, with 19 bases between them.

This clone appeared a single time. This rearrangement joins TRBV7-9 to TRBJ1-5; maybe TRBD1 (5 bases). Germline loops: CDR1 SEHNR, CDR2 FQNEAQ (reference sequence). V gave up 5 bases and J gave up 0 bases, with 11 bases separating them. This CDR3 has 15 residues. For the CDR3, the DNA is TGTGCCAGCAGCCGGGACGAATATAGCAATCAGCCCCAGCATTTT. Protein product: CASSRDEYSNQPQHF.

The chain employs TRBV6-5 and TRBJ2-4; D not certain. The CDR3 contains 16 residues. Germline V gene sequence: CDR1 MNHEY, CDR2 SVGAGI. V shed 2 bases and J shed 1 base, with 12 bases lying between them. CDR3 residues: CASSYTVQRAKNIQYF. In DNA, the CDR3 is TGTGCCAGCAGTTACACAGTTCAGAGGGCCAAAAACATTCAGTACTTC.

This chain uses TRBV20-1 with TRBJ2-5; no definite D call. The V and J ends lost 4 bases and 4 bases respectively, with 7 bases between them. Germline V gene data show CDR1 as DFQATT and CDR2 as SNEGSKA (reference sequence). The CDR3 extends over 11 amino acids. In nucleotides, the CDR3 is TGCAGTGCTACAACCCGAGAGACCCAGTACTTC. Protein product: CSATTRETQYF.

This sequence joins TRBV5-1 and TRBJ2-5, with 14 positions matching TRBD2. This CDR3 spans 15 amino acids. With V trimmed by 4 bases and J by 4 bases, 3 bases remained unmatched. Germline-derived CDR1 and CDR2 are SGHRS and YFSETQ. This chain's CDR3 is CASSSGTSGGETQYF. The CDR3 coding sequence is TGCGCCAGCAGCAGCGGGACTAGCGGGGGAGAGACCCAGTACTTC. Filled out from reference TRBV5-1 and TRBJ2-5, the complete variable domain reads KAGVTQTPRYLIKTRGQQVTLSCSPISGHRSVSWYQQTPGQGLQFLFEYFSETQRNKGNFPGRFSGRQFSNSRSEMNVSTLELGDSALYLCASSSGTSGGETQYFGPGTRLLVL.

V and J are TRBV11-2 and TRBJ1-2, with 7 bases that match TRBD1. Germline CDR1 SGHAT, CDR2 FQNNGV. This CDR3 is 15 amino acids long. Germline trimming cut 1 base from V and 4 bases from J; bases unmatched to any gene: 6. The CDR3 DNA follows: TGTGCCAGCAGCTTAGTCAGGGGGTGGGCCTATGGCTACACCTTC. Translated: CASSLVRGWAYGYTF.

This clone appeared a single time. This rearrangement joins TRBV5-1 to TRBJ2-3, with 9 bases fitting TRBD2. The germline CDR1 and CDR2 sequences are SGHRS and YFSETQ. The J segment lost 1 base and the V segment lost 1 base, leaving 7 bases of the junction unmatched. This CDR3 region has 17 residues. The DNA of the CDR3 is TGCGCCAGCAGCTTGAGGGGAGCGGGGGGACGCACAGATACGCAGTATTTT. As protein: CASSLRGAGGRTDTQYF. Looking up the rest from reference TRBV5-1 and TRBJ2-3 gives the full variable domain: KAGVTQTPRYLIKTRGQQVTLSCSPISGHRSVSWYQQTPGQGLQFLFEYFSETQRNKGNFPGRFSGRQFSNSRSEMNVSTLELGDSALYLCASSLRGAGGRTDTQYFGPGTRLTVL.

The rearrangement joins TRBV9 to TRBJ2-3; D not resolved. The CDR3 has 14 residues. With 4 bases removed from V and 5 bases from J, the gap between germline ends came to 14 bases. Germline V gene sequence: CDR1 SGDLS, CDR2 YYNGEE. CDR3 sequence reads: CASSPSLGKDTQYF. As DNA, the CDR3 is TGTGCCAGCAGCCCTAGTTTAGGGAAAGATACGCAGTATTTT.

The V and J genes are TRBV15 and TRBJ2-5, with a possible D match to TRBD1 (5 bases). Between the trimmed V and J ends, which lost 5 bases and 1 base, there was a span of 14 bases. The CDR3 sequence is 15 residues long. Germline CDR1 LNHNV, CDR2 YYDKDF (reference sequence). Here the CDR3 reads CATSPSRAAQETQYF. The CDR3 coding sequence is TGTGCCACCAGCCCCTCCAGGGCGGCCCAAGAGACCCAGTACTTC.

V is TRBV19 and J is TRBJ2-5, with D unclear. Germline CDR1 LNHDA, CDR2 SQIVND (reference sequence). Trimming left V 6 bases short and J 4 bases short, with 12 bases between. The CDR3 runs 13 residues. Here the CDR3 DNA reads TGTGCCAGTAGCGGATCTGTCGTAGAGACCCAGTACTTC. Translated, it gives CASSGSVVETQYF.

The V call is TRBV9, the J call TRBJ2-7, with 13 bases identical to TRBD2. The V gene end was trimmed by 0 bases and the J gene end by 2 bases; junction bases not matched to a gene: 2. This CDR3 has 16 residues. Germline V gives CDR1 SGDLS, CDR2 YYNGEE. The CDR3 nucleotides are TGTGCCAGCAGCGTAGAGGGACTAGCGGGAACCTACGAGCAGTACTTC. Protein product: CASSVEGLAGTYEQYF.